The sequence of this TCR beta chain was determined in a study of blood T cell repertoires in COVID-19. Individuals aged roughly 18 to 95 years were recruited from about two dozen US areas. Clinical histories supplied by participants themselves formed the basis of cohort assignment. For recovered donors of Cohort 3, there were two negative PCRs, clearance, or symptom resolution. Assay: immunoSEQ multiplex PCR; the TCRdb copy retains only in-frame clones and omits some. The sample has hundreds of thousands of clones, nearly 90% seen once. The V segment lost 0 bases and the J segment 3 bases; nucleotides outside the gene matches: 4. Germline CDR1 SGDLS, CDR2 YYNGEE. This CDR3 is 15 amino acids long.

The sample comprised PBMCs or T cells enriched from blood (not recorded which). The rearrangement uses TRBV9 and TRBJ2-7; 9 bases match TRBD2. This TCR came from a woman in her 30s who had recovered from COVID-19. Here the CDR3 DNA reads TGTGCCAGCAGCGTAGCGGCGGGGGGGAGCTACGAGCAGTACTTC. Translation: CASSVAAGGSYEQYF.